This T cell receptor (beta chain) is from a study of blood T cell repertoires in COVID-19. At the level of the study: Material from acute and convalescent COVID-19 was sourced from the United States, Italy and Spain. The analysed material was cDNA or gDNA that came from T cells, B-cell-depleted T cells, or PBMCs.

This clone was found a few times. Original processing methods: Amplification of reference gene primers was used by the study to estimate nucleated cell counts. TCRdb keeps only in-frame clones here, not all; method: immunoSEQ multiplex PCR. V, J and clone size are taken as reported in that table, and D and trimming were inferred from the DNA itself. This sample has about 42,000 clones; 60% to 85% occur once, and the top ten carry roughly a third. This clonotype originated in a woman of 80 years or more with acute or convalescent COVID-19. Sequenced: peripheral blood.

CDR3 in DNA: TGTGCCAGCAGTCATCAGGGGACAGGAGAGACCCAGTACTTC. It specifies CASSHQGTGETQYF. The chain has TRBV27 and TRBJ2-5, with 8 bases that match TRBD1. Trimming at V came to 5 bases and at J to 4 bases, leaving 6 bases not matched to a gene. The CDR3 consists of 14 residues. Germline CDR1 and CDR2: MNHEY and SMNVEV (reference sequence).